This T cell receptor (beta chain) was sequenced in a study of technical replicates of blood from several donors. Some clones are missing from TCRdb's copy, which holds only in-frame ones; the method was immunoSEQ multiplex PCR. Of approximately 82,000 clones detected, 75% to 95% appear once; the ten largest clones hold approximately 0.3%. This clone was recorded once. The CDR3 extends over 16 amino acids. V was pared by 0 bases and J by 8 bases, with 6 bases of the junction left unmatched. Germline V gene data show CDR1 as SQVTM and CDR2 as ANQGSEA. The chain employs TRBV29-1 and TRBJ2-1, with TRBD2 matching over 14 bases. The sequenced material came from T cells isolated from PBMCs. The sequence came from a human donor in good health. CDR3: CSVEETTSGGAHEQFF. For the CDR3, the DNA is TGCAGCGTTGAAGAGACGACTAGCGGGGGGGCCCATGAGCAGTTCTTC.